This TCR beta chain was observed in a study of blood T cell repertoires in COVID-19. About the research overall: Whether acute or convalescent, the COVID-19 samples came from the United States, Italy and Spain. T cells, B-cell-depleted T cells, or PBMCs supplied cDNA or gDNA.

Per the original data handling: Amplification from reference gene primers served as the basis for estimated nucleated cell counts. Libraries were prepared by immunoSEQ multiplex PCR; TCRdb keeps only in-frame clonotypes and omits some of them. The V and J calls and clone size are taken from that table; D and trimming were inferred from the DNA. The sample contains about 320,000 clones, approximately 89% of which appear only once. Seattle patients were enrolled while actively infected and followed longitudinally. CDR3 length: 15 residues. V was trimmed by 3 bases and J by 3 bases, leaving 12 bases between them. The germline gives CDR1 LNHDA, CDR2 SQIVND (reference sequence).

The material sequenced was peripheral blood. This rearrangement joins TRBV19 to TRBJ2-1, with D maybe TRBD2 (6 bases). This TCR was sampled from a woman aged 25 to 45 with COVID-19, enrolled during active disease. The DNA for the CDR3 is TGTGCCAGTAGTATGGAAGGGAGGTACTACAATGAGCAGTTCTTC. Residues: CASSMEGRYYNEQFF.